What follows are 24 T cell receptor beta chains derived from one specimen sequenced in a study of blood T cells in healthy people across ages. Primed by a sample-barcoded 5' primer and a J-beta primer mix, a second PCR proceeded for roughly 7 to 11 cycles. TCRdb passed the 5' RACE reads through MiXCR, listing each CDR3 protein once. This sample carries around 1.5 million distinct CDR3 sequences, roughly 40% of them seen once, and the ten largest clones take roughly 8.2%. The source material was blood. The receptors here all came from a woman younger than 35 in good health.

The count of this clonotype is one. This sequence joins TRBV12-3 or TRBV12-4 and TRBJ2-7, with D perhaps TRBD1 or TRBD2 (6 bases each). The CDR3 spans 15 residues. Trimming stripped 3 bases from V and 0 bases from J, with 12 bases between. The CDR3 DNA reads TGTGCCAGCAGTTTGCAACAGGGACTCTCCTACGAGCAGTACTTC. Its protein product is CASSLQQGLSYEQYF.

This clonotype was observed a single time. The junction does not match germline at one end; this may be a read error. The genes are TRBV12-3 or TRBV12-4 and TRBJ2-1; tentatively, D is TRBD1 (6 bases). The CDR3 runs to 14 residues. The CDR3 is CASSVYRARHEQFF. The CDR3 DNA is TGCGCCAGCAGCGTCTACAGGGCTCGCCACGAGCAGTTCTTC.

The CDR3 DNA follows: TGTGCCAGCAGCTTAGAACTAGGGTCCTCCTACGAGCAGTACTTC. Its protein is CASSLELGSSYEQYF. The chain combines TRBV11-2 with TRBJ2-7, with a possible D match to TRBD2 (5 bases). V shed 0 bases and J shed 0 bases, with 9 bases lying between them. This CDR3 has 15 amino acids. The germline gives CDR1 SGHAT, CDR2 FQNNGV. Filled out from reference TRBV11-2 and TRBJ2-7, the complete variable domain reads EAGVAQSPRYKIIEKRQSVAFWCNPISGHATLYWYQQILGQGPKLLIQFQNNGVVDDSQLPKDRFSAERLKGVDSTLKIQPAKLEDSAVYLCASSLELGSSYEQYFGPGTRLTVT.

The chain has TRBV12-3 or TRBV12-4 and TRBJ2-3, with D possibly being TRBD2 (5 bases). This CDR3 has 13 residues. Trimming left V 10 bases short and J 0 bases short, with 11 bases between. Written as DNA, the CDR3 is TGTGCCACTGGACTCTCTAGCACAGATACGCAGTATTTT. As protein: CATGLSSTDTQYF.

This chain connects TRBV5-1 to TRBJ2-7; 7 nucleotides match TRBD1. The CDR3 runs 14 residues. Germline V gene lookup returns CDR1 SGHRS and CDR2 YFSETQ. V shed 4 bases and J 1 base; nucleotides not matched to a gene: 5. Written as DNA, the CDR3 is TGCGCCAGCAGCGCCGGGACAGATTCCTACGAGCAGTACTTC. This encodes CASSAGTDSYEQYF.

The rearrangement uses TRBV9 and TRBJ2-7, with 8 bases matching TRBD2. This CDR3 spans 14 amino acids. The V gene end was trimmed by 6 bases and the J gene end by 6 bases; junction bases not matched to a gene: 11. The germline V gene has CDR1 SGDLS and CDR2 YYNGEE. The DNA of the CDR3 is TGTGCCAGCACCCAAGGAGCGGGAGCCAGCGAGCAGTACTTC. Translated: CASTQGAGASEQYF.

This clonotype occurred once. V usage is TRBV10-3 and J usage is TRBJ2-3; maybe TRBD2 (6 bases). The CDR3 sequence is 16 residues long. Trimming removed 4 bases at V and 0 bases at J, with 14 bases between. The germline gives CDR1 ENHRY, CDR2 SYGVKD. Written as DNA, the CDR3 is TGTGCCATCAGTGCAGCGGGTGCCACTAGCACAGATACGCAGTATTTT. Translated, it gives CAISAAGATSTDTQYF.

Note on this clonotype: The junction shows a germline mismatch at one end, possibly a read error. The V and J genes are TRBV11-2 and TRBJ1-2, with D unclear. CDR1 and CDR2 from the germline V gene are SGHAT and FQNNGV. CDR3 length: 15 amino acids. The chain's CDR3 is CAGSLQDGLNYGYTF. CDR3 in DNA: TGTGCCGGCAGCTTACAAGACGGCCTAAACTATGGCTACACCTTC. Full variable domain (missing parts from reference TRBV11-2 and TRBJ1-2): EAGVAQSPRYKIIEKRQSVAFWCNPISGHATLYWYQQILGQGPKLLIQFQNNGVVDDSQLPKDRFSAERLKGVDSTLKIQPAKLEDSAVYLCAGSLQDGLNYGYTFGSGTRLTVV.

The J gene is TRBJ2-2, the V gene TRBV5-1; 7 bases match TRBD1. This CDR3 comprises 15 residues. In germline, CDR1 is SGHRS, CDR2 YFSETQ. The V segment lost 5 bases and the J segment 9 bases; nucleotides outside the gene matches: 13. Here the CDR3 DNA reads TGCGCCAGCAGAATCGACGAAGGGGGCACGAGGGAGCTGTTTTTT. Protein sequence: CASRIDEGGTRELFF.

This clonotype appeared a few times. Here the CDR3 reads CASAGGTKGKETQYF. The CDR3 nucleotides read TGTGCCAGCGCCGGGGGCACGAAAGGCAAAGAGACCCAGTACTTC. The chain has TRBV7-9 and TRBJ2-5; D is possibly TRBD1 or TRBD2 (6 bases each). The V end was cut by 8 bases, the J end by 3 bases, with 19 bases between. Germline V gene sequence: CDR1 SEHNR, CDR2 FQNEAQ (reference sequence). The CDR3 has 15 residues.

This clonotype has a count of ten or more. CDR3 coding DNA: TGTGCCAGCAGCTTATCCCGCGGCTACACCTTC. The encoded protein is CASSLSRGYTF. The rearrangement joins TRBV12-3 or TRBV12-4 to TRBJ1-2; no reliable D call. This CDR3 comprises 11 residues. The V and J ends lost 6 bases and 8 bases respectively, with 10 bases between them.

DNA for the CDR3: TGTGCCATCCAGGGTGGAGGGATACCCTACGAGCAGTACTTC. As protein: CAIQGGGIPYEQYF. The rearrangement uses TRBV10-3 and TRBJ2-7, with D maybe TRBD2 (6 bases). V was shortened by 8 bases and J by 2 bases, with 16 bases between the two germline ends. This CDR3 spans 14 amino acids. Per germline, CDR1 ENHRY and CDR2 SYGVKD.

V usage is TRBV6-1 and J usage is TRBJ2-4; D possibly matches TRBD1 or TRBD2 (5 bases each). This CDR3 region has 17 residues. The V gene's germline CDR1 is MNHNS and CDR2 SASEGT. The V end lost 4 bases, the J end lost 0 bases, and 16 bases lay between the germline ends. CDR3 in DNA: TGTGCCAGCAGTGTCGGGACCGAAGCTTTAGCCAAAAACATTCAGTACTTC. Protein product: CASSVGTEALAKNIQYF.

V usage is TRBV19 and J usage is TRBJ2-4; a weak D match, TRBD2 (6 bases). The CDR3 covers 12 residues. V lost 9 bases and J lost 6, with 12 bases in between. Germline V gene sequence: CDR1 LNHDA, CDR2 SQIVND (reference sequence). The CDR3 protein is CASGRGANIQYF. Written as DNA, the CDR3 is TGTGCCAGCGGCCGCGGGGCAAACATTCAGTACTTC. The whole variable domain, filled in from reference TRBV19 and TRBJ2-4, reads DGGITQSPKYLFRKEGQNVTLSCEQNLNHDAMYWYRQDPGQGLRLIYYSQIVNDFQKGDIAEGYSVSREKKESFPLTVTSAQKNPTAFYLCASGRGANIQYFGAGTRLSVL.

This rearrangement joins TRBV16 to TRBJ1-5; a possible D gene is TRBD1 (5 bases). The CDR3 contains 15 residues. Germline V gene sequence: CDR1 KGHSY, CDR2 FQNENV. Trimming pared 4 bases from V and 5 bases from J, leaving 15 bases between. The CDR3 region is CASSPRRDLDQPQHF. DNA of the CDR3: TGTGCCAGCAGCCCCCGAAGGGACCTGGATCAGCCCCAGCATTTT.

This clonotype was observed a handful of times. This sequence joins TRBV5-1 and TRBJ2-7; a weak D match, TRBD2 (5 bases). CDR1 and CDR2 from the germline V gene are SGHRS and YFSETQ. The ends were cut back, 2 bases at V and 3 bases at J, with 15 bases in the middle. The CDR3 totals 15 residues. CDR3 sequence: CASSLSESGRYEQYF. In nucleotides, the CDR3 is TGCGCCAGCAGCTTATCGGAGAGCGGACGCTACGAGCAGTACTTC.

This clonotype was seen only a few times. The J gene is TRBJ1-2, the V gene TRBV5-6; D is ambiguous. Deletions cut 2 bases from V and 3 bases from J, with 11 bases between. The germline V gene has CDR1 SGHDT and CDR2 YYEEEE. The CDR3 contains 14 residues. The DNA for the CDR3 is TGTGCCAGCAGCTTTAGAGGCGAAGACTATGGCTACACCTTC. Its protein product is CASSFRGEDYGYTF. Full variable domain (outside the CDR3, taken from reference TRBV5-6 and TRBJ1-2): DAGVTQSPTHLIKTRGQQVTLRCSPKSGHDTVSWYQQALGQGPQFIFQYYEEEERQRGNFPDRFSGHQFPNYSSELNVNALLLGDSALYLCASSFRGEDYGYTFGSGTRLTVV.

CDR3 loop: CASSHSQGNTEAFF. The CDR3 bases are TGCGCCAGCAGCCACTCACAGGGGAACACTGAAGCTTTCTTT. The V and J genes are TRBV4-1 and TRBJ1-1, with TRBD1 as a possible D gene (6 bases). Trimming left V 3 bases short and J 1 base short, with 9 bases between. This CDR3 contains 14 residues. Germline V gene data show CDR1 as MGHRA and CDR2 as YSYEKL.

The rearrangement uses TRBV3-1 and TRBJ1-2; a possible D gene is TRBD1 (5 bases). The length of the CDR3 is 14 residues. With 2 bases removed from V and 4 bases from J, the gap between germline ends came to 11 bases. Germline lookup yields CDR1 LGHDT and CDR2 YNNKEL (reference sequence). The CDR3 coding sequence is TGTGCCAGCAGCCAAACGGGGCACCTCTATGGCTACACCTTC. Its protein is CASSQTGHLYGYTF.

Concerning this clonotype: An end of the junction differs from the germline gene, which may be a read error. The genes are TRBV30 and TRBJ2-3; 9 bases agree with TRBD2. From germline, CDR1 is GTSNPN and CDR2 SVGIG (reference sequence). The length of the CDR3 is 15 residues. The CDR3: CAWSDLAGTTDTQYF. The CDR3 region has the DNA TGCGCCTGGAGTGATCTAGCGGGGACCACAGATACGCAGTATTTT.

This chain connects TRBV12-3 or TRBV12-4 to TRBJ1-6; the D is unclear. V lost 2 bases to trimming and J lost 7 bases, with 9 bases between them. This CDR3 contains 14 residues. The CDR3 region is CASSLRSENSPLHF. The CDR3 region has the DNA TGTGCCAGCAGTTTACGGTCAGAGAATTCACCCCTCCACTTT.

The rearrangement links TRBV5-1 to TRBJ2-1; 9 nucleotides match TRBD2. Germline CDR1 SGHRS, CDR2 YFSETQ. Trimming cost V 0 bases and J 2 bases; bases outside gene matches: 6. The CDR3 sequence is 17 residues long. The CDR3 protein is CASSLGCCGRAYNEQFF. The CDR3 DNA sequence: TGCGCCAGCAGCTTGGGTTGTTGCGGGAGGGCCTACAATGAGCAGTTCTTC.

This chain uses TRBV7-9 with TRBJ2-4; 13 nucleotides match TRBD2. This CDR3 comprises 18 residues. The V and J ends lost 1 base and 13 bases, in that order; junction bases with no gene match: 16. Germline CDR1 is SEHNR and CDR2 is FQNEAQ (reference sequence). The DNA for the CDR3 is TGTGCCAGCAGCTTAGTTTATTGGACTAGCGGGAGTGTTTGGGAGCAGTACTTC. Translation gives CASSLVYWTSGSVWEQYF.

This chain uses TRBV27 with TRBJ2-5, with 9 bases identical to TRBD1. This CDR3 has 14 residues. Trimming cost V 3 bases and J 11 bases; bases outside gene matches: 10. Germline-derived CDR1 and CDR2 are MNHEY and SMNVEV (reference sequence). In DNA form, the CDR3 reads TGTGCCAGCAGTTTCCAACAGGGGGCGGTAGAGCAGTACTTC. Translation gives CASSFQQGAVEQYF.